Listed here is a single TCR beta chain. Trimming at V came to 4 bases and at J to 0 bases, leaving 9 bases not matched to a gene. The CDR3 is 16 amino acids. Germline CDR1 reads SGHRS; CDR2 reads YFSETQ. The data were taken from a study of cytomegalovirus exposure and HLA in healthy donors. The PCR made use of 60 Vbeta and 13 Jbeta primers. Here immunoSEQ multiplex PCR was the method, and the copy in TCRdb shows in-frame clones only, minus some. The data show approximately 140,000 clones, with roughly 62% seen just once and approximately 1.7% held by the top ten. The sequencing sample was made of PBMCs. The chain links TRBV5-1 to TRBJ2-5, with 7 positions matching TRBD2. The receptor's source is a male donor in good health and CMV-seronegative. The CDR3 DNA follows: TGCGCCAGCAGCCCAGGACTAGATCGAAACCAAGAGACCCAGTACTTC. This encodes CASSPGLDRNQETQYF.